These T cell receptor beta chains were read from a single sample in a study of OX40 agonist ivuxolimab in advanced cancers. Produced via immunoSEQ multiplex PCR; TCRdb's table is partial and in-frame only. There are around 80,000 clones in the sample; around 87% occur only once, and roughly 0.33% lies in the top ten. The sequencing used CD4+ or CD8+ T cells sorted from blood, collected in a trial of the OX40 agonist ivuxolimab. These receptor sequences come from an adult with an advanced solid tumor such as melanoma, head and neck, liver or kidney cancer. Each CDR3 is given with its conserved first and last residue. The order of the fields is J gene, clone size, D gene, V gene, CDR3 DNA, CDR3 protein. D genes are given only for firm matches. Where a row states a size, it is once, few, many or the class of an expanded clone; other rows omit it.

j_call: TRBJ1-5
clone_size: few
d_call: TRBD1
v_call: TRBV2
cdr3_nt: TGTGCCAGCAGTGAATGGGGACAGGGTGATCAGCCCCAGCATTTT
cdr3_aa: CASSEWGQGDQPQHF

j_call: TRBJ1-4
clone_size: NA
d_call: NA
v_call: TRBV30
cdr3_nt: TGTGCCTGGAGTACACGCCCCCCCGGGACAAGAAATGAAAAACTGTTTTTT
cdr3_aa: CAWSTRPPGTRNEKLFF

j_call: TRBJ1-6
clone_size: few
d_call: TRBD1
v_call: TRBV5-6
cdr3_nt: TGTGCCAGCAGCTTGGACAGGGGCGGGTTACCTAATTCACCCCTCCACTTT
cdr3_aa: CASSLDRGGLPNSPLHF

j_call: TRBJ1-5
clone_size: NA
d_call: NA
v_call: TRBV5-8
cdr3_nt: TGTGCCAGCAGCTTTATAGAGAGAAATCAGCCCCAGCATTTT
cdr3_aa: CASSFIERNQPQHF

j_call: TRBJ1-1
clone_size: few
d_call: TRBD1
v_call: TRBV19
cdr3_nt: TGTGCCAGTAGCGACAGGGGGCGGATTCCTGAAGCTTTCTTT
cdr3_aa: CASSDRGRIPEAFF

j_call: TRBJ2-7
clone_size: NA
d_call: NA
v_call: TRBV27
cdr3_nt: TGTGCCAGCAGTTCAATAACCGGGACAAGTTACCACGAGCAGTACTTC
cdr3_aa: CASSSITGTSYHEQYF

j_call: TRBJ1-4
clone_size: NA
d_call: TRBD1
v_call: TRBV5-8
cdr3_nt: TGTGCCAGCAGCCCGGGTGGGACAGGGTCTGAAAAACTGTTTTTT
cdr3_aa: CASSPGGTGSEKLFF

j_call: TRBJ1-2
clone_size: NA
d_call: NA
v_call: TRBV20-1
cdr3_nt: TGCAGTGCTAGCCGGGGGCGCTACACCTTC
cdr3_aa: CSASRGRYTF

j_call: TRBJ2-1
clone_size: NA
d_call: TRBD2
v_call: TRBV5-1
cdr3_nt: TGCGCCAGCAGCCTGGGGGGGAATGAGCAGTTCTTC
cdr3_aa: CASSLGGNEQFF

j_call: TRBJ1-2
clone_size: NA
d_call: NA
v_call: TRBV9
cdr3_nt: TGTGCCAGCAGCGCAGGAAGTAGCTATGGCTACACCTTC
cdr3_aa: CASSAGSSYGYTF

j_call: TRBJ1-5
clone_size: once
d_call: NA
v_call: TRBV19
cdr3_nt: TGTGCCAGTAAGAGGGACGGGTCGGGGCAGCCCCAGCATTTT
cdr3_aa: CASKRDGSGQPQHF

j_call: TRBJ1-1
clone_size: NA
d_call: NA
v_call: TRBV7-2
cdr3_nt: TGTGCCAGCAGCCAACAGTGGAACACTGAAGCTTTCTTT
cdr3_aa: CASSQQWNTEAFF

j_call: TRBJ2-7
clone_size: once
d_call: TRBD2
v_call: TRBV4-3
cdr3_nt: TGCGCCAGCAGCCAAGAGGCCAGCGGGGGGAAATCCTACGAGCAGTACTTC
cdr3_aa: CASSQEASGGKSYEQYF

j_call: TRBJ1-2
clone_size: NA
d_call: TRBD1
v_call: TRBV2
cdr3_nt: TGTGCCAGCAGTCCAACAGGGGGCAATGGCTACACCTTC
cdr3_aa: CASSPTGGNGYTF

j_call: TRBJ2-3
clone_size: NA
d_call: NA
v_call: TRBV7-2
cdr3_nt: TGTGCCAGCAGCTTAGTCCCCCGGGCAGATACGCAGTATTTT
cdr3_aa: CASSLVPRADTQYF

j_call: TRBJ1-4
clone_size: NA
d_call: NA
v_call: TRBV5-1
cdr3_nt: TGCGCCAGCAGCTTGAGCGGCCACTTAAATGAAAAACTGTTTTTT
cdr3_aa: CASSLSGHLNEKLFF

j_call: TRBJ1-4
clone_size: NA
d_call: TRBD1
v_call: TRBV7-8
cdr3_nt: TGTGCCAGCAGCCTCCCGCGATCAGGGGGCCAAAAGGCCCCTCAGGAAAAACTGTTTTTT
cdr3_aa: CASSLPRSGGQKAPQEKLFF

j_call: TRBJ1-4
clone_size: NA
d_call: NA
v_call: TRBV6-6
cdr3_nt: TGTGCCAGCAGGAAGGGGTTGTTTACTAATGAAAAACTGTTTTTT
cdr3_aa: CASRKGLFTNEKLFF

j_call: TRBJ2-7
clone_size: NA
d_call: TRBD1
v_call: TRBV25-1
cdr3_nt: TGTGCCAGCAGTGATGCCGGGACAGGGGTGGCCTACGAGCAGTACTTC
cdr3_aa: CASSDAGTGVAYEQYF

j_call: TRBJ2-5
clone_size: NA
d_call: NA
v_call: TRBV9
cdr3_nt: TGTGCCAGCAGCATAGCTGGGGGGAAGACGGAGACCCAGTACTTC
cdr3_aa: CASSIAGGKTETQYF

j_call: TRBJ2-3
clone_size: NA
d_call: TRBD2
v_call: TRBV7-9
cdr3_nt: TGTGCCAGCAGCTTAGCGGCTAGCGGTGCGCAGTATTTT
cdr3_aa: CASSLAASGAQYF

j_call: TRBJ1-3
clone_size: NA
d_call: NA
v_call: TRBV9
cdr3_nt: TGTGCCACCTCATCGGGGAGCTCTGGAAACACCATATATTTT
cdr3_aa: CATSSGSSGNTIYF

j_call: TRBJ2-3
clone_size: NA
d_call: TRBD1
v_call: TRBV5-1
cdr3_nt: TGCGCCAGCAGCCCCTTCCAGGGGGCCGATACGCAGTATTTT
cdr3_aa: CASSPFQGADTQYF

j_call: TRBJ1-1
clone_size: NA
d_call: TRBD1
v_call: TRBV5-1
cdr3_nt: TGCGCCAGCCAGGGGGCCGGGTTGGACACTGAAGCTTTCTTT
cdr3_aa: CASQGAGLDTEAFF

j_call: TRBJ1-5
clone_size: NA
d_call: NA
v_call: TRBV5-5
cdr3_nt: TGTGCCAGCAGCTTGCACAGGAGCAATCAGCCCCAGCATTTT
cdr3_aa: CASSLHRSNQPQHF

j_call: TRBJ1-1
clone_size: NA
d_call: TRBD1
v_call: TRBV28
cdr3_nt: TGTGCCAGCAGTAGGGACAGTAGTAACACTGAAGCTTTCTTT
cdr3_aa: CASSRDSSNTEAFF

j_call: TRBJ1-1
clone_size: NA
d_call: TRBD1
v_call: TRBV10-3
cdr3_nt: TGTGCCATAGGGGACAGGGGGAACACTGAAGCTTTCTTT
cdr3_aa: CAIGDRGNTEAFF

j_call: TRBJ2-1
clone_size: NA
d_call: TRBD2
v_call: TRBV15
cdr3_nt: TGTGCCACCAAGCGGGAGGGCCATAGGGACAATGAGCAGTTCTTC
cdr3_aa: CATKREGHRDNEQFF